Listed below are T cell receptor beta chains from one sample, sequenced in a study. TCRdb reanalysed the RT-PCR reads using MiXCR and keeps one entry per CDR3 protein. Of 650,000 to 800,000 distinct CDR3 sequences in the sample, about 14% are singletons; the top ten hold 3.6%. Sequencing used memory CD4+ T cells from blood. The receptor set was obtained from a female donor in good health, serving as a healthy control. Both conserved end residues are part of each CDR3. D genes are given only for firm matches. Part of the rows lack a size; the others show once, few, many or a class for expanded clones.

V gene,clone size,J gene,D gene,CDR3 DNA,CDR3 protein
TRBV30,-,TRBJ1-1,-,TGTGCCTGGAGTGTACTGGAAGGGAACACTGAAGCTTTCTTT,CAWSVLEGNTEAFF
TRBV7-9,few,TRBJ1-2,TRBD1,TGTGCCAGCACATACGGGACAGCCTATGGCTACACCTTC,CASTYGTAYGYTF
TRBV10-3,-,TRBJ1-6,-,TGTGCCATCAAGGAGGGTACCGAAAATTCACCCCTCCACTTT,CAIKEGTENSPLHF
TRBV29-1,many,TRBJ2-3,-,TGCAGCGTCCGGGGGTTGGCCTCGGGGACAGATACGCAGTATTTT,CSVRGLASGTDTQYF
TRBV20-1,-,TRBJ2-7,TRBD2,TGCAGTGCTAGTCAATCCCCAGCGGGAAGCTCCTACGAGCAGTACTTC,CSASQSPAGSSYEQYF
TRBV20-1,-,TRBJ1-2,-,TGCAGTGCTTCCGTAGGACAGTTCGGAGATGGCTACACCTTC,CSASVGQFGDGYTF
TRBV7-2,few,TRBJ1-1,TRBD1,TGTGCCAGCAGCTCGGGGTCAGGGGGCACTGAAGCTTTCTTT,CASSSGSGGTEAFF
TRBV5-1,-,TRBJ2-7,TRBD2,TGCGCCAGCAGCTTGGGAGCTAGCGGGAAGTACGAGCAGTACTTC,CASSLGASGKYEQYF
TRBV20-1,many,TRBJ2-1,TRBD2,TGCAGTGCTAGAGTACCACTAGCGAATGAGCAGTTCTTC,CSARVPLANEQFF
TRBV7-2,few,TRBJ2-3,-,TGTGCCAGCAGCTTCGGGTCCAGGGGCGCCTTCACAGATACGCAGTATTTT,CASSFGSRGAFTDTQYF
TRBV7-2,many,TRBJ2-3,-,TGTGCCAGCAGCTTACCGAACACAGATACGCAGTATTTT,CASSLPNTDTQYF
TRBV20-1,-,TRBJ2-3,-,TGCAGTGCTAGAGATTTATCTAGCACAGATACGCAGTATTTT,CSARDLSSTDTQYF
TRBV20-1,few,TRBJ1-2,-,TGCAGTGCTAGAGATCAGGCTAACTATGGCTACACCTTC,CSARDQANYGYTF
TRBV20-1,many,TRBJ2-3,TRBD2,TGCAGTGCTAGAGATTTTAAAGCGGGAGGGTCCACAGATACGCAGTATTTT,CSARDFKAGGSTDTQYF
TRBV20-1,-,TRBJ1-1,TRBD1,TGCAGTGCTCAATACAGGGGGCGAGGGACTGAAGCTTTCTTT,CSAQYRGRGTEAFF
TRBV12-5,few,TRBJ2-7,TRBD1,TGTGCTAGTGGTTTGCGGGGACAGGACTCCTACGAGCAGTACTTC,CASGLRGQDSYEQYF
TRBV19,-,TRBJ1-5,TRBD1,TGTGCCAGTAGTACAGGACAGGGAGGAGGCAATCAGCCCCAGCATTTT,CASSTGQGGGNQPQHF
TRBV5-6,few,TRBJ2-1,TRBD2,TGTGCCAGCAGCTTCGCGACTAGCGGGGACAATGAGCAGTTCTTC,CASSFATSGDNEQFF
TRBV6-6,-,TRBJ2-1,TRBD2,TGTGCCAGCAGCAAGGGACTAGCGGGAAAGGATGAGCAGTTCTTC,CASSKGLAGKDEQFF